Given below is one T cell receptor (beta chain) in context. Antigen specificity is unknown. The data are from a study of cytomegalovirus exposure and HLA in healthy donors. General study results and limits: Researchers reported in a later analysis that a missense DCLRE1C variant was tied to TCR beta V- and J-gene trimming.

CDR3 size: 12 residues. Deletions cut 4 bases from V and 9 bases from J, with 11 bases between. The V gene's germline CDR1 is SGDLS and CDR2 YYNGEE. Use of 60 Vbeta and 13 Jbeta primers characterized the PCR. TCRdb's table, derived via immunoSEQ multiplex PCR, lists solely in-frame clones and lacks some. The repertoire holds roughly 150,000 clones, with 64% as singletons. This TCR was recovered from a woman between 25 and 40 years old in good health and CMV-seropositive. V usage is TRBV9 and J usage is TRBJ2-1; D is undetermined. Material for sequencing was PBMCs. CDR3 coding DNA: TGTGCCAGCAGCCCCCGAGGAACTGAGCAGTTCTTC. Its translation is CASSPRGTEQFF.